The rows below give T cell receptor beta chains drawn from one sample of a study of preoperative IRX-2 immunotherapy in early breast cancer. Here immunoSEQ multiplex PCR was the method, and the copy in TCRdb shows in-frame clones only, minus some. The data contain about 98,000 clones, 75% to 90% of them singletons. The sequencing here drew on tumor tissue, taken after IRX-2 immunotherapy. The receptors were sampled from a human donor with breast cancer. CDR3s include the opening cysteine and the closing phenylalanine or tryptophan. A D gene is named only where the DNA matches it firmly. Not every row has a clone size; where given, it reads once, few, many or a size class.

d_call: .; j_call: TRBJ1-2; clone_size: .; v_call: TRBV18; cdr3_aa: CASSLREVLERGAPRGYTF; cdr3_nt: TGTGCCAGCTCACTCCGGGAGGTTCTCGAGAGAGGGGCCCCGAGAGGCTACACCTTC
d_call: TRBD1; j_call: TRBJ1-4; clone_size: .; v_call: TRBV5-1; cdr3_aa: CASSLGTGRNEKLFF; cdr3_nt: TGCGCCAGCAGCTTGGGGACAGGGAGAAATGAAAAACTGTTTTTT
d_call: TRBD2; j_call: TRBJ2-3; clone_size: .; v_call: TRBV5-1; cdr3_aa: CASSLGLAEDTDTQYF; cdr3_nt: TGCGCCAGCAGCTTGGGGCTAGCGGAGGACACAGATACGCAGTATTTT
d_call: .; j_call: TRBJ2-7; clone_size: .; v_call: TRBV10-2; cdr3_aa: CASSESRQNEQYF; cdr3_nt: TGCGCCAGCAGTGAGTCGAGACAGAACGAGCAGTACTTC
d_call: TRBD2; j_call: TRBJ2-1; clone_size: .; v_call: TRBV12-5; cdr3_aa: CASISAGKPGNEQFF; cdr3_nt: TGTGCCAGCATATCAGCGGGAAAGCCGGGCAATGAGCAGTTCTTC
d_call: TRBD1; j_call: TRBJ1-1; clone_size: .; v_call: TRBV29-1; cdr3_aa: CSVEPGQGVGAFF; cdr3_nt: TGCAGCGTTGAACCGGGACAGGGGGTTGGAGCTTTCTTT
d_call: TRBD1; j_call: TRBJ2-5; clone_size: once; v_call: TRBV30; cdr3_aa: CAWGQGIEETQYF; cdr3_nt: TGTGCCTGGGGACAGGGGATCGAAGAGACCCAGTACTTC
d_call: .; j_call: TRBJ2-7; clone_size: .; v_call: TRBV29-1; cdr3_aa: CSVVLAAADPYEQYF; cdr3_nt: TGCAGCGTTGTGCTTGCGGCAGCAGACCCCTACGAGCAGTACTTC
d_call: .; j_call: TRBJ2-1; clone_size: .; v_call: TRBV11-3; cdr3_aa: CASSSSDYPSSYNEQFF; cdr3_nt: TGTGCCAGCAGCTCCTCGGACTACCCTAGCTCCTACAATGAGCAGTTCTTC
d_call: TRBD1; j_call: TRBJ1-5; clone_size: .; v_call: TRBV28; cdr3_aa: CASKTLDREWQPQHF; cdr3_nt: TGTGCCAGCAAAACTCTTGACAGGGAATGGCAGCCCCAGCATTTT
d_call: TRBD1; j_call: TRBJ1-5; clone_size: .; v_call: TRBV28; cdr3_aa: CASRTGRNQPQHF; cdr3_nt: TGTGCCAGCCGGACAGGCCGGAATCAGCCCCAGCATTTT
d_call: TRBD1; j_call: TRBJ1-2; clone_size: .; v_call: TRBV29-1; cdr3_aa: CSVDRREDYGYTF; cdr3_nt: TGCAGCGTGGACAGGAGGGAGGACTATGGCTACACCTTC
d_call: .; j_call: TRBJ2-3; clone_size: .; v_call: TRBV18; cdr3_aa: CASSRQDGGTDTQYF; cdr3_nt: TGTGCCAGCTCCCGACAGGACGGGGGCACAGATACGCAGTATTTT
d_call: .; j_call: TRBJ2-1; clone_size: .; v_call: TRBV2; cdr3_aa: CASSLIGNEQFF; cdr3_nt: TGTGCCAGCAGTTTAATAGGGAATGAGCAGTTCTTC
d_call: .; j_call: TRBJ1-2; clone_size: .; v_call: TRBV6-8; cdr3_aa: CASRTGGLYGYTF; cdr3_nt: TGTGCCAGCAGAACGGGGGGGCTCTATGGCTACACCTTC
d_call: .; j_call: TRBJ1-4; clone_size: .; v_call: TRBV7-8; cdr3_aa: CASSLGGTDINEKLFF; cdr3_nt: TGTGCCAGCAGCTTAGGAGGGACGGACATTAATGAAAAACTGTTTTTT
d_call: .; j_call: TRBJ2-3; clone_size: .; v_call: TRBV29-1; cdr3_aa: CSVVRQSTDTQYF; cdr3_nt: TGCAGCGTTGTCCGTCAGAGCACAGATACGCAGTATTTT
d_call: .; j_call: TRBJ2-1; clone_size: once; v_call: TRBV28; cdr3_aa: CASRQDHGDHNEQFF; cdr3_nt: TGTGCCAGCCGTCAAGACCACGGCGACCATAATGAGCAGTTCTTC
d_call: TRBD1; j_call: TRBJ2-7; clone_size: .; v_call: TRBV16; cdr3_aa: CASSPGQGLHSSYEQYF; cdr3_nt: TGTGCCAGCAGTCCCGGACAGGGTTTACACAGCTCCTACGAGCAGTACTTC
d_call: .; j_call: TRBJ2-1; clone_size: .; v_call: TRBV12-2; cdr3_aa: CAEGRGSNSYNEQFF; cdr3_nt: TGTGCAGAGGGAAGGGGGAGCAACTCCTACAATGAGCAGTTCTTC
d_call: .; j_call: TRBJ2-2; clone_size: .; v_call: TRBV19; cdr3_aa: CASSDNWNTGELFF; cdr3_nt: TGTGCCAGTAGTGACAACTGGAACACCGGGGAGCTGTTTTTT
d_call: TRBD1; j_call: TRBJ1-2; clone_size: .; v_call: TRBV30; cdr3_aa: CAWSEQGGYGYTF; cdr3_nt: TGTGCCTGGAGTGAGCAGGGGGGCTATGGCTACACCTTC
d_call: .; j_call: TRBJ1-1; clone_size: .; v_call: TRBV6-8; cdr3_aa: CASSYYFRAKGGRTGEAFF; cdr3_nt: TGTGCCAGCAGTTACTATTTCAGAGCGAAGGGAGGTCGAACAGGTGAAGCTTTCTTT
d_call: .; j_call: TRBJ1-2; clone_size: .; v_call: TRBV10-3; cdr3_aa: CAISESKGDYGYTF; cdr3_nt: TGTGCCATCAGTGAGTCGAAGGGGGACTATGGCTACACCTTC
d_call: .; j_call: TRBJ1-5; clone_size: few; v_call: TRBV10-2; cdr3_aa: CASSRGYSTYNSNQPQHF; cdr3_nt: TGCGCCAGCAGCCGGGGATACAGTACGTATAATAGCAATCAGCCCCAGCATTTT
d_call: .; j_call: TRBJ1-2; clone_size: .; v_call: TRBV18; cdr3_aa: CASSPKGGIKGYTF; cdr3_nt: TGTGCCAGCTCACCAAAGGGGGGAATTAAAGGCTACACCTTC
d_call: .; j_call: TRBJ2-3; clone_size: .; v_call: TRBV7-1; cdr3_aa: CASSYGQQADTQYF; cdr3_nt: TGTGCCAGCAGCTATGGCCAGCAGGCAGATACGCAGTATTTT
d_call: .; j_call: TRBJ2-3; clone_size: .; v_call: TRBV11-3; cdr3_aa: CASSSPFGADTQYF; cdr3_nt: TGTGCCAGCAGCTCCCCCTTTGGGGCAGATACGCAGTATTTT
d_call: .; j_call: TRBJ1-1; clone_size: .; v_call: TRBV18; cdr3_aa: CASSPLQNTEAFF; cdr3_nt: TGTGCCAGCTCACCCCTACAAAACACTGAAGCTTTCTTT
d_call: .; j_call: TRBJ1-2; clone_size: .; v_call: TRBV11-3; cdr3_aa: CASSLEVPVYGYTF; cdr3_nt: TGTGCCAGCAGCTTAGAGGTGCCCGTCTATGGCTACACCTTC
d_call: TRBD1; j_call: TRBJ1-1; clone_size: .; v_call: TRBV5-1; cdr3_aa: CASSLAGTGSEAFF; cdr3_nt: TGCGCCAGCAGCTTGGCGGGGACAGGATCTGAAGCTTTCTTT
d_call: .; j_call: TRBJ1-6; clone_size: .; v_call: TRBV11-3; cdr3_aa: CASSSVDVYNSPLHF; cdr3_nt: TGTGCCAGCAGCTCGGTAGACGTCTATAATTCACCCCTCCACTTT